Below are 3 T cell receptor beta chains sequenced from a single sample in a study of Graves' ophthalmopathy and Graves' hyperthyroidism. The authors amplified TCR beta CDR3 regions, and they did so from RNA transcripts for repertoire sequencing. HTBI primers primed a first-round RT-PCR, and a second-round multiplex PCR followed. TCRdb itself ran the multiplex PCR reads through MiXCR, one entry per CDR3 protein. Of 900,000 to 1,200,000 distinct CDR3 sequences listed, approximately 35% were seen once; the top ten hold around 10%. Sequenced material: peripheral blood or thyroid tissue (not recorded which). The receptors come from an adult man with Graves' hyperthyroidism.

The chain couples TRBV6-5 to TRBJ2-2, with 14 bases that match TRBD2. The CDR3 has 17 amino acids. The germline V gene encodes CDR1 MNHEY and CDR2 SVGAGI. V shed 6 bases, J shed 3 bases, and the junction held 6 bases outside the gene matches. CDR3 amino acids: CASRKRLAGGDTGELFF. The CDR3 DNA reads TGTGCCAGCAGGAAACGACTAGCGGGAGGGGACACCGGGGAGCTGTTTTTT.

The rearrangement joins TRBV15 to TRBJ2-6; D unresolved. Germline-derived CDR1 and CDR2 are LNHNV and YYDKDF (reference sequence). V was trimmed by 3 bases and J by 0 bases, leaving 12 bases between them. This CDR3 has 17 amino acids. CDR3 sequence: CATSSLTPNSGANVLTF. CDR3 DNA sequence: TGTGCCACCAGCAGCTTAACCCCTAACTCTGGGGCCAACGTCCTGACTTTC.

This clonotype was observed many times. The chain employs TRBV7-2 and TRBJ1-1; D unclear. In germline, CDR1 is SGHTA, CDR2 FQGNSA. V shed 1 base and J shed 4 bases, with 7 bases lying between them. This CDR3 comprises 13 residues. The chain's CDR3 is CASSLVGPTEAFF. The CDR3 region has the DNA TGTGCCAGCAGCTTAGTAGGTCCCACTGAAGCTTTCTTT.